The sequence of this TCR beta chain was determined in a study of T cell responses to AZD1222 COVID-19 vaccine. Turning to this clone: Its cognate antigen is unknown.

Trimming pared 0 bases from V and 0 bases from J, leaving 19 bases between. Germline CDR1 and CDR2: SGHRS and YFSETQ. This CDR3 region has 19 residues. TCRdb's copy holds only in-frame clones and misses some; the assay was immunoSEQ multiplex PCR. The table has 100,000 to 150,000 clones, about 90% seen once; the top ten hold approximately 1%. Whole-study findings and limits: Repertoires were obtained solely post-peak T cell response. At baseline, seropositivity was found in only six or seven AZD1222 recipients. With two AZD1222 doses given, Spike-specific TCR breadth and depth both rose. The donors showed a predominance of white British ancestry and of females, with possible underestimation of clonal diversity.

The genes are TRBV5-1 and TRBJ2-1; D uncertain. The TCR was taken from an adult in good health. The sample here was peripheral blood, taken on day 0 of AZD1222 vaccination. The CDR3 sequence: CASSLVLGESTRSYNEQFF. As DNA, the CDR3 is TGCGCCAGCAGCTTGGTTCTTGGAGAGTCAACTCGCTCCTACAATGAGCAGTTCTTC.